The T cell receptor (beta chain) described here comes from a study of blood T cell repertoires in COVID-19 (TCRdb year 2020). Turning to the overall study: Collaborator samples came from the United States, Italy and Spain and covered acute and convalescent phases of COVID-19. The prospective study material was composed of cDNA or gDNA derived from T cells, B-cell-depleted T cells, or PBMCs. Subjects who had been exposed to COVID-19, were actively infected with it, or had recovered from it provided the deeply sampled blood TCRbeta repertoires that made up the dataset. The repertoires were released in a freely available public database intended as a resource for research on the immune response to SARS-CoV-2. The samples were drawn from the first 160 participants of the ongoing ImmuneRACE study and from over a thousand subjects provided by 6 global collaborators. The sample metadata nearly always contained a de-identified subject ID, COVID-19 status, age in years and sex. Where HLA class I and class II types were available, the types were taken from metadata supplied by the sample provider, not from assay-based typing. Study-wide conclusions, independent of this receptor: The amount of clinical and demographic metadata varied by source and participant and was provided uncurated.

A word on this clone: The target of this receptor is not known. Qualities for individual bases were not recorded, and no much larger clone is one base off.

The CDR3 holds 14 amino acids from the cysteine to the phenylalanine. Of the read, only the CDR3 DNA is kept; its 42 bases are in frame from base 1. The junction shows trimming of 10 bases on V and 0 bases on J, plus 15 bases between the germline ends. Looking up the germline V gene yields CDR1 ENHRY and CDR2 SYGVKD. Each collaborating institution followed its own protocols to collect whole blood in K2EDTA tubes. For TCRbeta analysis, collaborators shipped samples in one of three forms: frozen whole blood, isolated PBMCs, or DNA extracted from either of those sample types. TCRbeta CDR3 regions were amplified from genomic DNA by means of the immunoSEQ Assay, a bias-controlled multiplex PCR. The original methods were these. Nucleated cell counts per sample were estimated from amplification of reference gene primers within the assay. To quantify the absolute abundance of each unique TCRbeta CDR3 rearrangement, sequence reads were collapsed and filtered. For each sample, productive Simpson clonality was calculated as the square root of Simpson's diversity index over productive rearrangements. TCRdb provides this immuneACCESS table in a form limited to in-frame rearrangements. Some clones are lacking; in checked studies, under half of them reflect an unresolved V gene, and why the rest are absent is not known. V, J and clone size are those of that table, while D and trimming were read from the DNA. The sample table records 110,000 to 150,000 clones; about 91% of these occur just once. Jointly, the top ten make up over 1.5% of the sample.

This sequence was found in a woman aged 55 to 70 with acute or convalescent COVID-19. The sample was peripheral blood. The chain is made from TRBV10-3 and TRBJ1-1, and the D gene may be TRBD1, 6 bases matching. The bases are TGTGCCACCGGATCACAGGGCATGAACACTGAAGCTTTCTTT. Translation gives CATGSQGMNTEAFF.